These T cell receptor beta chains were read from a single sample in a study of T cell responses to AZD1222 COVID-19 vaccine. Assay used: immunoSEQ multiplex PCR; TCRdb lists only in-frame clones, some missing. The sample contains more than 85,000 clones, 80% to 95% of which appear only once. The source material was peripheral blood, sampled on day 0 of AZD1222 vaccination. Receptor source: an adult in good health. Both conserved end residues are part of each CDR3. D genes are given only for firm matches.

D,J,V,DNA,CDR3
-,TRBJ1-2,TRBV3-1/TRBV3-2,TGTGCCAGCAGCCAAGATAGAGGGGACGCTGGCTACACCTTC,CASSQDRGDAGYTF
-,TRBJ1-2,TRBV7-2,TGTGCCAGCACCACCACGGGGGGTGAGGGCTACACCTTC,CASTTTGGEGYTF
-,TRBJ1-2,TRBV30,TGTGCCTGGAGGAACCCGCAAACCTATGGCTACACCTTC,CAWRNPQTYGYTF
-,TRBJ2-6,TRBV7-8,TGTGCCAGCAGCTCACCGGACAGTTCAGCCGGGGCCAACGTCCTGACTTTC,CASSSPDSSAGANVLTF
-,TRBJ1-6,TRBV28,TGTGCCAGCAGTGGGGTCAGAAGCGGGAAGAGGGATTCACCCCTCCACTTT,CASSGVRSGKRDSPLHF
-,TRBJ2-1,TRBV18,TGTGCCAGCTCGCAGGGGACGGTGGGCAATGAGCAGTTCTTC,CASSQGTVGNEQFF
-,TRBJ1-1,TRBV7-2,TGTGCCAGCAGCTTAATGTCCTCGAGGGGGACTGAAGCTTTCTTT,CASSLMSSRGTEAFF
TRBD1,TRBJ1-2,TRBV6-5,TGTGCCAGCAGAAATCACTCGACAGGGGATGGCTACACCTTC,CASRNHSTGDGYTF
-,TRBJ1-1,TRBV7-8,TGTGCCAGCAGAGACCAGGCCGGGGGGGGCACTGAAGCTTTCTTT,CASRDQAGGGTEAFF
TRBD1,TRBJ1-5,TRBV6-5,TGTGCCAGCGGGGGACAGGGGTATAGCAATCAGCCCCAGCATTTT,CASGGQGYSNQPQHF
-,TRBJ1-6,TRBV19,TGTGCCAGTAGTATAGGAGGGAGCTCCTATAATTCACCCCTCCACTTT,CASSIGGSSYNSPLHF
TRBD1,TRBJ1-2,TRBV6-4,TGTGCCAGCAGGGACAGGGGGCGCGGTGGCTACACCTTC,CASRDRGRGGYTF